This T cell receptor beta chain was profiled in a study of T cell clonality in common variable immunodeficiency. Overall study findings and caveats: CVID subjects had higher TCRbeta clonality than healthy controls, most marked in about a third. Repertoire-complication correlations in CVID were limited by patient heterogeneity.

The method was immunoSEQ multiplex PCR; TCRdb's version includes in-frame clones alone and lacks a portion of them. Listed for the sample are tens of thousands of clones, none seen a single time. Most patients and controls had Caucasian heritage. Each donor provided 5 to 8 ml of heparinized whole blood. CDR1 and CDR2 (germline): DFQATT, SNEGSKA (reference sequence). The CDR3 extends over 12 amino acids. Many counts were recorded for this clone. Antigen unknown. The read falls 3 residues short of the CDR3 end, and the missing part is taken from the germline J gene. This sequence was found in a person between 18 and 70 years old in good health. The V gene is TRBV20-1, the J gene TRBJ1-1, with 7 bases aligning to TRBD1. Sequenced input: peripheral blood mononuclear cells. CDR3 loop: CSALTGVGEAFF. The sequenced part of the CDR3 DNA is TGCAGTGCCTTAACAGGGGTCGGGGAA.